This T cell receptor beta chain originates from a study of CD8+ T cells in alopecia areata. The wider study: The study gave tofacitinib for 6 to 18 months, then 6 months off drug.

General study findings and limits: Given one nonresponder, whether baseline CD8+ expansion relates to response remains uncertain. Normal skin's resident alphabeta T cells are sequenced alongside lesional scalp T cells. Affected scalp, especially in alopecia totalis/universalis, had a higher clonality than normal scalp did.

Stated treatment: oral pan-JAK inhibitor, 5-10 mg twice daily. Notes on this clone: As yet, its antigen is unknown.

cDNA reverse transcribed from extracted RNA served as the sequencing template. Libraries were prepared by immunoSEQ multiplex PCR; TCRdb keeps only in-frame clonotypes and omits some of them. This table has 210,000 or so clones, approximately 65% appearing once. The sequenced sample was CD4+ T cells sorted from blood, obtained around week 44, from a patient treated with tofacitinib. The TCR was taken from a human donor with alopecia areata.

The CDR3 DNA reads TGTGCCAGCGGACCCGGGACAGGGGTTAACACTGAAGCTTTCTTT. Encoded protein: CASGPGTGVNTEAFF. This chain uses TRBV27 with TRBJ1-1; 10 positions agree with TRBD1. Germline V lookup: CDR1 MNHEY, CDR2 SMNVEV (reference sequence). V trimming: 8 bases; J trimming: 2 bases; junction bases outside the gene matches: 8. There are 15 residues in the CDR3.